The 7 T cell receptor beta chains below come from one sample, sequenced in a study of cytomegalovirus exposure and HLA in healthy donors. The PCR employed 60 Vbeta primers together with 13 Jbeta primers. This table comes from immunoSEQ multiplex PCR, and its TCRdb copy is limited to in-frame clones, with some not included. The data contain 130,000 to 150,000 clones, around 80% of them singletons. Material: PBMCs. The receptors shown here come from a male donor in good health and CMV-seropositive.

The J gene is TRBJ2-1, the V gene TRBV5-6; possible D gene TRBD1, 6 bases. The V and J ends lost 3 bases and 2 bases respectively, with 15 bases between them. Per the germline V gene, CDR1 is SGHDT and CDR2 is YYEEEE. This CDR3 has 16 amino acids. The CDR3 sequence: CASSSFDYRAYNEQFF. In DNA, the CDR3 is TGTGCCAGCAGCTCCTTTGACTACAGGGCCTACAATGAGCAGTTCTTC. The full variable domain, in which reference TRBV5-6 and TRBJ2-1 provide the parts outside the CDR3, is DAGVTQSPTHLIKTRGQQVTLRCSPKSGHDTVSWYQQALGQGPQFIFQYYEEEERQRGNFPDRFSGHQFPNYSSELNVNALLLGDSALYLCASSSFDYRAYNEQFFGPGTRLTVL.

V and J are TRBV5-4 and TRBJ2-1; 7 bases map to TRBD1. Germline values: CDR1 SGHNT, CDR2 YYREEE (reference sequence). V was pared by 0 bases and J by 7 bases, with 7 bases of the junction left unmatched. This CDR3 spans 15 amino acids. CDR3 in DNA: TGTGCCAGCAGCTTGGACGGCAACAGGGGAAATGAGCAGTTCTTC. Protein: CASSLDGNRGNEQFF.

A single count supports this clone. V gene TRBV4-1 combines with J gene TRBJ1-2, with D tentatively TRBD1 (5 bases). The germline V and J ends were trimmed by 4 bases and 6 bases, with 21 bases remaining between them. The CDR3 loop spans 16 amino acids. CDR1 MGHRA and CDR2 YSYEKL come from the germline V gene. The CDR3 here is CASSRPFVGAPDGYTF. The CDR3 DNA follows: TGCGCCAGCAGCCGCCCTTTTGTTGGGGCGCCGGATGGCTACACCTTC.

This clone was recorded only once. The CDR3 here is CASSPAANNYGYTF. The CDR3 bases are TGTGCCAGCAGCCCGGCGGCGAACAACTATGGCTACACCTTC. V and J are TRBV7-8 and TRBJ1-2; D unclear. The CDR3 extends over 14 amino acids. In germline, CDR1 is SGHVS, CDR2 FQNEAQ. Trimming took 5 bases from V and 2 from J, leaving 12 bases between them.

J is TRBJ1-2 and V is TRBV5-1; 7 bases are a match to TRBD1. The germline gives CDR1 SGHRS, CDR2 YFSETQ. The length of the CDR3 is 15 residues. V gave up 0 bases and J gave up 7 bases; unmatched junction bases: 9. In DNA, the CDR3 is TGCGCCAGCAGCTTGGCCCCCGGGACAGCCCTTGGCTACACCTTC. This sequence encodes CASSLAPGTALGYTF.

This chain uses TRBV6-5 with TRBJ2-1; 15 positions match TRBD2. The length of the CDR3 is 16 residues. J gave up 6 bases and V 2 bases, and 2 bases lay outside the gene matches. Looked up from germline, CDR1 is MNHEY and CDR2 is SVGAGI. The CDR3 spells CASSYRTSGRANEQFF. In DNA form, the CDR3 reads TGTGCCAGCAGTTACCGGACTAGCGGGAGGGCCAATGAGCAGTTCTTC.

This chain links TRBV7-2 with TRBJ2-1; D might be TRBD2 (7 bases). The CDR3 loop spans 13 amino acids. Trimming removed 8 bases from V and 10 bases from J, with 18 bases in between. The germline CDR1 and CDR2 sequences are SGHTA and FQGNSA. The CDR3 region is CASAAEGGREQFF. The CDR3 DNA follows: TGTGCCAGCGCCGCTGAGGGGGGGAGGGAGCAGTTCTTC.